This passage covers 13 T cell receptor beta chains from one sample sequenced in a study of blood T cell repertoires in COVID-19. The method was immunoSEQ multiplex PCR; TCRdb's version includes in-frame clones alone and lacks a portion of them. This repertoire shows 60,000 to 100,000 clones, around 90% found once; its top ten account for 4.6%. Sample: peripheral blood. All receptors derive from a man aged 50 or older with active COVID-19.

The chain recombines TRBV6-5 with TRBJ2-2; the match to TRBD1 covers 9 bases. V was clipped by 7 bases and J by 1 base; unmatched bases: 4. The CDR3 sequence is 15 residues long. Germline assignment: CDR1 MNHEY and CDR2 SVGAGI. This chain's CDR3 is CASIPGQGNTGELFF. CDR3 nucleotide sequence: TGTGCCAGCATTCCGGGACAGGGGAACACCGGGGAGCTGTTTTTT.

V gene TRBV7-2 combines with J gene TRBJ2-2; 10 bases fit TRBD2. In germline, CDR1 is SGHTA, CDR2 FQGNSA. V lost 5 bases to trimming and J lost 8 bases; unmatched junction nucleotides: 8. The CDR3 loop spans 15 amino acids. CDR3 DNA sequence: TGTGCCAGCAGCCGTAAGCTAGCGGGGGAGGGGGAGCTGTTTTTT. This gives the protein CASSRKLAGEGELFF.

This rearrangement joins TRBV5-1 to TRBJ1-2, with D possibly TRBD1 on 6 matching bases. Germline-derived CDR1 and CDR2 are SGHRS and YFSETQ. The V end was cut by 7 bases, the J end by 2 bases, with 6 bases between. The CDR3 contains 11 residues. The CDR3 sequence: CASGQNYGYTF. The CDR3 DNA is TGCGCCAGCGGACAGAACTATGGCTACACCTTC.

V is TRBV10-3 and J is TRBJ2-5, with D perhaps TRBD1 (6 bases). Per the germline V gene, CDR1 is ENHRY and CDR2 is SYGVKD. This CDR3 has 14 residues. V lost 3 bases, J lost 2 bases, and 10 bases lay in between. CDR3 loop: CAISERQGQETQYF. The CDR3 nucleotides read TGTGCCATCAGTGAAAGGCAGGGGCAAGAGACCCAGTACTTC.

The J gene is TRBJ2-7, the V gene TRBV9, with a weak D call TRBD1 (7 bases). The CDR3 spans 14 residues. Trimming removed 3 bases from V and 4 bases from J, with 14 bases in between. The germline V gene encodes CDR1 SGDLS and CDR2 YYNGEE. The CDR3 coding sequence is TGTGCCAGCAGCGCTGCGGGGACAGAATACGAGCAGTACTTC. This sequence encodes CASSAAGTEYEQYF.

The chain is built from TRBV5-1 and TRBJ2-1, with 13 bases aligning to TRBD2. V lost 6 bases to trimming and J lost 6 bases; unmatched junction nucleotides: 9. The CDR3 covers 16 residues. The germline V gene has CDR1 SGHRS and CDR2 YFSETQ. The CDR3 reads CASIHSGTSGANEQFF. The DNA of the CDR3 is TGCGCCAGCATTCACTCCGGGACTAGCGGGGCCAATGAGCAGTTCTTC.

CDR3 loop: CASRQGGNTIYF. DNA for the CDR3: TGTGCCAGCAGGCAGGGGGGAAACACCATATATTTT. V and J are TRBV28 and TRBJ1-3, with a possible D match to TRBD1 (6 bases). This CDR3 is 12 amino acids long. The germline CDR1 and CDR2 sequences are MDHEN and SYDVKM. Trimming took off 6 bases at V and 4 bases at J, with 7 bases between the two ends.

This sequence joins TRBV4-2 and TRBJ2-5; D possibly corresponds to TRBD2 (6 bases). Per germline, CDR1 LGHNA and CDR2 YNFKEQ. With 1 base removed from V and 5 bases from J, the gap between germline ends came to 11 bases. The CDR3 runs 14 residues. The CDR3 loop reads CASSQGGGDETQYF. The CDR3 bases are TGTGCCAGCAGCCAAGGGGGCGGGGATGAGACCCAGTACTTC.

The J gene is TRBJ1-5, the V gene TRBV28; a possible D gene is TRBD1 (5 bases). The CDR3 loop spans 12 amino acids. CDR1 and CDR2 (germline): MDHEN, SYDVKM. With 4 bases removed from V and 5 bases from J, the gap between germline ends came to 6 bases. As DNA, the CDR3 is TGTGCCAGCAGTTGGGGGGATCAGCCCCAGCATTTT. Protein product: CASSWGDQPQHF.

CDR3 sequence: CASSVEGQGAIGELFF. The CDR3 DNA sequence: TGTGCCAGCAGCGTTGAGGGACAGGGGGCCATCGGGGAGCTGTTTTTT. The chain carries TRBV9 and TRBJ2-2; 12 nucleotides line up with TRBD1. CDR3 length equals 16 residues. J lost 7 bases, V lost 2 bases, and 6 bases had no gene match. Germline V gene lookup returns CDR1 SGDLS and CDR2 YYNGEE.

This rearrangement joins TRBV15 to TRBJ1-4, with D tentatively TRBD1 (5 bases). The CDR3 has 15 residues. Trimming left V 3 bases short and J 7 bases short, with 15 bases between. Germline V gene lookup returns CDR1 LNHNV and CDR2 YYDKDF (reference sequence). CDR3 sequence (DNA): TGTGCCACCAGCAGTTTGGTAGGGAGGGGTGAAAAACTGTTTTTT. It translates to CATSSLVGRGEKLFF.

This chain joins TRBV3-1 (or the pseudogene TRBV3-2) and TRBJ2-5, with 8 bases matching TRBD2. V shed 3 bases, J shed 2 bases, and the junction held 8 bases outside the gene matches. The CDR3 is 16 residues long. The germline V gene has CDR1 LGHDT and CDR2 YNNKEL (reference sequence). The CDR3 loop reads CASSQILLAVQETQYF. The CDR3 DNA reads TGTGCCAGCAGCCAGATACTACTAGCGGTACAAGAGACCCAGTACTTC.

This sequence joins TRBV7-2 and TRBJ2-2; 7 bases are a match to TRBD2. The CDR3 covers 15 residues. CDR1 is SGHTA, CDR2 FQGNSA, per germline. V was clipped by 5 bases and J by 7 bases; unmatched bases: 10. The CDR3 DNA is TGTGCCAGCAGCCCCCAAATGGGGGGGGGCGGGGAGCTGTTTTTT. It specifies CASSPQMGGGGELFF.